A single sample is the source of the 4 T cell receptor beta chains below, sequenced in a study of T cell clonality in common variable immunodeficiency. The protocol was immunoSEQ multiplex PCR, while the TCRdb copy is restricted to in-frame clones and leaves out a portion. This repertoire lists about 29,000 clones without singletons; approximately 4% sits in the top ten. Sequenced: peripheral blood mononuclear cells. These receptors came from a person aged 18 to 70 in good health.

The CDR3 sequence: CASSLVRGALVEQYF. The sequenced CDR3 bases are TGTGCCAGCAGCTTAGTGCGGGGGGCCCTTGTCGAG. The chain joins TRBV11-2 to TRBJ2-7, with 8 bases matching TRBD2. The sequence runs out 3 residues before the end of the CDR3; the remainder is reconstructed from the germline J gene. V gave up 1 base and J gave up 6 bases; unmatched junction bases: 8. The germline CDR1 and CDR2 sequences are SGHAT and FQNNGV. CDR3 length equals 15 residues.

This clone was detected ten times or more. The sequence runs out 3 residues before the end of the CDR3; the remainder is reconstructed from the germline J gene. V is TRBV5-1 and J is TRBJ2-1; either TRBD1 or TRBD2 may supply D (7 bases each). Germline V gene sequence: CDR1 SGHRS, CDR2 YFSETQ. The ends were cut back, 0 bases at V and 9 bases at J, with 19 bases in the middle. CDR3 size: 16 residues. The CDR3 sequence: CASSLGLVQGEGEQFF. The sequenced CDR3 bases are TGCGCCAGCAGCTTGGGGTTAGTTCAGGGGGAGGGTGAG.

A word on this clone: The sequenced fragment ends 3 residues before the CDR3 boundary, so the rest is inferred from the germline J gene. V gene TRBV11-3 combines with J gene TRBJ1-1; possible D gene TRBD1, 5 bases. Germline values: CDR1 SGHNT, CDR2 YENEEA. This CDR3 is 14 amino acids long. V was pared by 5 bases and J by 1 base, with 11 bases between. CDR3 DNA, as far as it was read: TGTGCCAGCAGCGCGCGGACAACGAACACTGAA. It translates to CASSARTTNTE. The CDR3 reads in full as CASSARTTNTEAFF. The full variable domain, rest sourced from reference TRBV11-3 and TRBJ1-1, is EAGVVQSPRYKIIEKKQPVAFWCNPISGHNTLYWYLQNLGQGPELLIRYENEEAVDDSQLPKDRFSAERLKGVDSTLKIQPAELGDSAVYLCASSARTTNTEAFFGQGTRLTVV.

This clone was counted between two and nine times. The CDR3 is cut off 3 residues early in the read; its end comes from the germline J gene. The chain couples TRBV19 to TRBJ2-1; D call uncertain. The CDR3 runs 14 residues. Trimming stripped 2 bases from V and 4 bases from J, with 9 bases between. The germline gives CDR1 LNHDA, CDR2 SQIVND (reference sequence). The CDR3 sequence is CASSINDNYNEQFF. The sequenced part of the CDR3 DNA is TGTGCCAGTAGTATAAACGACAATTACAATGAG. Combining the CDR3 with reference TRBV19 and TRBJ2-1 gives the whole variable domain DGGITQSPKYLFRKEGQNVTLSCEQNLNHDAMYWYRQDPGQGLRLIYYSQIVNDFQKGDIAEGYSVSREKKESFPLTVTSAQKNPTAFYLCASSINDNYNEQFFGPGTRLTVL.